This entry concerns a single T cell receptor (beta chain). The sample originates from a study of CD8 T cells in Susac syndrome. A quantity of roughly 0.5 to 1 ug RNA underwent reverse transcription using random hexamers. Each CDR3 protein gets one entry after TCRdb re-called the immunoSEQ multiplex PCR reads with MiXCR. The data show about 200,000 distinct CDR3 sequences, roughly 96% seen once. CDR1 is SGHRS and CDR2 is YFSETQ in the germline V gene. The length of the CDR3 is 15 residues. The V gene lost 0 bases and the J gene lost 4 bases, with 12 bases spanning the gap. The sequence was collected from a human donor in good health. The chain is built from TRBV5-1 and TRBJ2-3, with a tentative D call TRBD2 (6 bases). Source material: CD4+ T cells from PBMCs. The CDR3 region has the DNA TGCGCCAGCAGCTTGGCGTCGGGGGAGGCAGATACGCAGTATTTT. It translates to CASSLASGEADTQYF.